These T cell receptor beta chains were read from a single sample in a study of response to subunit inactivated influenza vaccine. One entry per CDR3 protein results from TCRdb running MiXCR on the RT-PCR reads. The sample shows fewer than 250,000 distinct CDR3 sequences, about an eighth of them seen only once. Sequenced material: CD8+ T cells sorted from PBMCs, taken 5 days after vaccination. The receptors originated from a man in his fifties or sixties who received an inactivated influenza vaccine. The CDR3 runs from the conserved cysteine through the conserved F or W. Each record gives: CDR3 protein, CDR3 DNA, clone size, J gene, V gene, D gene. D genes are given only for firm matches. A row's size may be missing; if present it is once, few, many or a size class.

CDR3: CASSEGGGAYEQFF
DNA: TGTGCCAGCAGCGAGGGCGGGGGGGCTTATGAGCAGTTCTTC
size: few
J: TRBJ2-1
V: TRBV7-8
D: TRBD2

CDR3: CSANRLADNEQFF
DNA: TGCAGTGCTAACAGACTAGCGGACAATGAGCAGTTCTTC
size: .
J: TRBJ2-1
V: TRBV20-1
D: TRBD2

CDR3: CASSPGTGFNSPLHF
DNA: TGTGCCAGCAGTCCCGGGACAGGCTTTAATTCACCCCTCCACTTT
size: .
J: TRBJ1-6
V: TRBV25-1
D: TRBD1

CDR3: CASSLVPTGGSSYEQYF
DNA: TGTGCCAGCAGCTTAGTGCCGACGGGGGGAAGCTCCTACGAGCAGTACTTC
size: few
J: TRBJ2-7
V: TRBV7-6
D: TRBD2

CDR3: CSVEPDGQGGTEAFF
DNA: TGCAGCGTTGAACCTGACGGACAGGGGGGAACTGAAGCTTTCTTT
size: .
J: TRBJ1-1
V: TRBV29-1
D: TRBD1

CDR3: CASSYLADTQYF
DNA: TGTGCCAGCAGTTACTTAGCAGATACGCAGTATTTT
size: many
J: TRBJ2-3
V: TRBV6-6
D: .

CDR3: CASSWTATLGYGYTF
DNA: TGTGCCAGCAGCTGGACAGCTACCTTGGGCTATGGCTACACCTTC
size: .
J: TRBJ1-2
V: TRBV6-2/TRBV6-3
D: .

CDR3: CASTLKPTTDTQYF
DNA: TGTGCCAGCACCCTAAAACCTACGACAGATACGCAGTATTTT
size: many
J: TRBJ2-3
V: TRBV7-2
D: .

CDR3: CASSFFGLIPYNEQFF
DNA: TGTGCCAGCAGCTTCTTCGGGTTGATCCCCTACAATGAGCAGTTCTTC
size: .
J: TRBJ2-1
V: TRBV5-6
D: .

CDR3: CASSPTLEGYEQYF
DNA: TGCGCCAGCAGCCCGACCTTGGAGGGGTACGAGCAGTACTTC
size: .
J: TRBJ2-7
V: TRBV4-3
D: .

CDR3: CASSSNRDRSYEQYF
DNA: TGTGCCAGCAGCTCCAACCGGGACAGGTCCTACGAGCAGTACTTC
size: few
J: TRBJ2-7
V: TRBV7-9
D: TRBD1

CDR3: CASSFGQAMNTEAFF
DNA: TGCGCCAGCAGCTTTGGGCAGGCCATGAACACTGAAGCTTTCTTT
size: few
J: TRBJ1-1
V: TRBV5-1
D: .

CDR3: CSASTRVTTSYEQYF
DNA: TGCAGTGCTAGTACCCGGGTCACGACCTCCTACGAGCAGTACTTC
size: few
J: TRBJ2-7
V: TRBV20-1
D: .

CDR3: CASSSGGGNTEAFF
DNA: TGTGCCAGCAGTTCCGGCGGGGGAAACACTGAAGCTTTCTTT
size: many
J: TRBJ1-1
V: TRBV12-3/TRBV12-4
D: .

CDR3: CASSFRASYEQYF
DNA: TGTGCCAGCAGTTTCCGGGCTTCCTACGAGCAGTACTTC
size: .
J: TRBJ2-7
V: TRBV6-5
D: .

CDR3: CASSPGTAGANVLTF
DNA: TGTGCCAGCAGTCCGGGGACAGCTGGGGCCAACGTCCTGACTTTC
size: few
J: TRBJ2-6
V: TRBV27
D: TRBD1

CDR3: CASKGSVGTSGSDSGANVLTF
DNA: TGTGCCAGCAAGGGTTCGGTGGGGACTAGCGGGAGCGACTCTGGGGCCAACGTCCTGACTTTC
size: .
J: TRBJ2-6
V: TRBV5-2
D: .

CDR3: CASSPVSNWAKNIQYF
DNA: TGCGCCAGCAGCCCCGTATCGAACTGGGCCAAAAACATTCAGTACTTC
size: .
J: TRBJ2-4
V: TRBV5-1
D: .

CDR3: CASSQEASGGSGELFF
DNA: TGTGCCAGCAGCCAAGAGGCTAGCGGGGGTTCCGGGGAGCTGTTTTTT
size: .
J: TRBJ2-2
V: TRBV14
D: TRBD2

CDR3: CASSWTVNQPQHF
DNA: TGTGCCAGCAGTTGGACAGTGAATCAGCCCCAGCATTTT
size: few
J: TRBJ1-5
V: TRBV12-3/TRBV12-4
D: .

CDR3: CASSPDGRNEQFF
DNA: TGCGCCAGCAGCCCCGATGGACGCAATGAGCAGTTCTTC
size: few
J: TRBJ2-1
V: TRBV4-3
D: .

CDR3: CASRNRASGSIRDTQYF
DNA: TGTGCCAGCAGGAACCGGGCTAGCGGGAGCATCAGAGATACGCAGTATTTT
size: many
J: TRBJ2-3
V: TRBV13
D: TRBD2

CDR3: CASIGTGVLGANVLTF
DNA: TGTGCCAGCATCGGGACAGGGGTACTCGGGGCCAACGTCCTGACTTTC
size: many
J: TRBJ2-6
V: TRBV28
D: TRBD1

CDR3: CSVRTGTYEQYF
DNA: TGCAGCGTTAGGACGGGAACCTACGAGCAGTACTTC
size: .
J: TRBJ2-7
V: TRBV29-1
D: .

CDR3: CSARGPAGGETQYF
DNA: TGCAGTGCTAGAGGTCCAGCCGGGGGGGAGACCCAGTACTTC
size: few
J: TRBJ2-5
V: TRBV20-1
D: TRBD2

CDR3: CASSLGQGGDNEQFF
DNA: TGTGCCAGCAGTTTGGGACAGGGGGGTGATAATGAGCAGTTCTTC
size: few
J: TRBJ2-1
V: TRBV12-3/TRBV12-4
D: TRBD1

CDR3: CASSQVRSDPKNIQYF
DNA: TGTGCCAGCAGCCAAGTAAGAAGCGACCCCAAAAACATTCAGTACTTC
size: few
J: TRBJ2-4
V: TRBV4-2
D: .

CDR3: CASSSPGLAGVLGNEQFF
DNA: TGTGCCAGCAGCTCACCGGGACTAGCGGGAGTCCTCGGGAATGAGCAGTTCTTC
size: .
J: TRBJ2-1
V: TRBV6-2/TRBV6-3
D: TRBD2

CDR3: CASSPQDSNEQFF
DNA: TGTGCCAGCTCACCACAGGACAGCAATGAGCAGTTCTTC
size: .
J: TRBJ2-1
V: TRBV18
D: .

CDR3: CSASEATLADYTDTQYF
DNA: TGCAGTGCTAGTGAGGCGACACTAGCGGATTACACAGATACGCAGTATTTT
size: many
J: TRBJ2-3
V: TRBV20-1
D: TRBD2

CDR3: CASSPRAGNQPQHF
DNA: TGTGCCAGCAGTCCCCGGGCTGGCAATCAGCCCCAGCATTTT
size: .
J: TRBJ1-5
V: TRBV6-2/TRBV6-3
D: .

CDR3: CASSAGTSSYNEQFF
DNA: TGTGCCAGCAGCGCCGGGACTAGCTCCTACAATGAGCAGTTCTTC
size: .
J: TRBJ2-1
V: TRBV9
D: TRBD2

CDR3: CASSLGLAGGSYQETQYF
DNA: TGTGCCAGCAGTTTAGGGCTAGCGGGGGGTTCGTACCAAGAGACCCAGTACTTC
size: .
J: TRBJ2-5
V: TRBV27
D: TRBD2

CDR3: CSVQGADKGTGELFF
DNA: TGCAGCGTTCAGGGGGCGGATAAGGGGACCGGGGAGCTGTTTTTT
size: many
J: TRBJ2-2
V: TRBV29-1
D: TRBD1

CDR3: CASSQQDLGYPNEQFF
DNA: TGCGCCAGCAGCCAACAAGACCTCGGCTATCCCAATGAGCAGTTCTTC
size: .
J: TRBJ2-1
V: TRBV4-1
D: .

CDR3: CASSPQRREPQHF
DNA: TGTGCCAGCAGCCCACAGAGACGGGAGCCCCAGCATTTT
size: .
J: TRBJ1-5
V: TRBV5-6
D: .

CDR3: CASSPRTGAIYEQYF
DNA: TGTGCCAGCAGCCCACGGACAGGCGCAATCTACGAGCAGTACTTC
size: few
J: TRBJ2-7
V: TRBV4-2
D: TRBD1

CDR3: CASSLSPPTGEKETQYF
DNA: TGTGCCAGCAGTTTAAGTCCCCCAACAGGGGAGAAGGAGACCCAGTACTTC
size: .
J: TRBJ2-5
V: TRBV12-3/TRBV12-4
D: TRBD1

CDR3: CASSLTPKAGYTF
DNA: TGTGCCAGCAGTTTAACCCCAAAGGCTGGCTACACCTTC
size: few
J: TRBJ1-2
V: TRBV12-3/TRBV12-4
D: .

CDR3: CASSSGGGNYNEQFF
DNA: TGTGCCAGCAGTTCGGGCGGAGGTAACTACAATGAGCAGTTCTTC
size: .
J: TRBJ2-1
V: TRBV12-3/TRBV12-4
D: .

CDR3: CASSFLGRGVVPNEQYF
DNA: TGTGCCAGCAGTTTCTTAGGTCGGGGGGTGGTTCCCAACGAGCAGTACTTC
size: once
J: TRBJ2-7
V: TRBV27
D: TRBD2

CDR3: CASSQGVWGTGELFF
DNA: TGCGCCAGCAGCCAGGGTGTGTGGGGGACCGGGGAGCTGTTTTTT
size: .
J: TRBJ2-2
V: TRBV4-3
D: .

CDR3: CASSVVSAGSYTGELFF
DNA: TGTGCCAGCAGCGTAGTTTCCGCCGGGTCCTACACCGGGGAGCTGTTTTTT
size: few
J: TRBJ2-2
V: TRBV9
D: .

CDR3: CASSITLAHGTGELFF
DNA: TGTGCCAGTAGTATAACACTAGCCCACGGCACCGGGGAGCTGTTTTTT
size: many
J: TRBJ2-2
V: TRBV19
D: .

CDR3: CATSGRGYNEQFF
DNA: TGTGCCACCAGCGGACGGGGCTACAATGAGCAGTTCTTC
size: few
J: TRBJ2-1
V: TRBV15
D: .

CDR3: CASSLDPGAGVSEQFF
DNA: TGTGCCAGCAGCTTAGATCCGGGGGCCGGAGTGAGTGAGCAGTTCTTC
size: .
J: TRBJ2-1
V: TRBV11-2
D: .

CDR3: CASSPHSTGELFF
DNA: TGCGCCAGCAGCCCGCACAGCACCGGGGAGCTGTTTTTT
size: few
J: TRBJ2-2
V: TRBV5-1
D: .

CDR3: CASSLTGTGVGEQYF
DNA: TGTGCCAGCAGTTTAACAGGGACAGGGGTAGGCGAGCAGTACTTC
size: .
J: TRBJ2-7
V: TRBV27
D: TRBD1

CDR3: CASSLLLSSGEYEQYF
DNA: TGTGCCAGCAGCCTCTTACTCTCTAGCGGGGAATACGAGCAGTACTTC
size: .
J: TRBJ2-7
V: TRBV11-2
D: TRBD2

CDR3: CASSEAPRAVTNEQYF
DNA: TGTGCCAGCAGTGAAGCTCCGAGGGCAGTAACCAACGAGCAGTACTTC
size: many
J: TRBJ2-7
V: TRBV2
D: .